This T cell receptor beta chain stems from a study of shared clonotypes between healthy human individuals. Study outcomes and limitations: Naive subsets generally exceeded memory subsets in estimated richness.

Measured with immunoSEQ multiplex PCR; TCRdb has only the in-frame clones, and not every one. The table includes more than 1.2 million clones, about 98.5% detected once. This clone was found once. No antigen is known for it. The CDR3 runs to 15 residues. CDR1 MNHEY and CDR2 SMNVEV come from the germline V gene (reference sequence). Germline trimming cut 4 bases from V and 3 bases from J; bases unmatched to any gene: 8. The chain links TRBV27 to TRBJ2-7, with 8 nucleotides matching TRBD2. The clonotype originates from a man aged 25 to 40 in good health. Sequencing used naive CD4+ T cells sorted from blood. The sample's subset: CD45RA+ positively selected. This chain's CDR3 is CASSSLELAVYEQYF. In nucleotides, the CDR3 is TGTGCCAGCAGTTCTCTTGAACTAGCGGTCTACGAGCAGTACTTC.